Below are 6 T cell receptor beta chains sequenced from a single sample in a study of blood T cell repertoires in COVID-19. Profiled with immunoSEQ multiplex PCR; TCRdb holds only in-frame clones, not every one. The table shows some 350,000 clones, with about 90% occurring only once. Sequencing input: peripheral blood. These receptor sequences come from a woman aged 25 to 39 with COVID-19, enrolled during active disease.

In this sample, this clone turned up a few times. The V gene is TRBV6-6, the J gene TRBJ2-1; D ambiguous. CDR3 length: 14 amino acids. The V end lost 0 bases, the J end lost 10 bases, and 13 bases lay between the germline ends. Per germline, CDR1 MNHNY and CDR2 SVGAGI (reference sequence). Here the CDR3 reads CASSYSIAVSEQFF. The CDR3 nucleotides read TGTGCCAGCAGTTACTCGATTGCAGTCTCAGAGCAGTTCTTC.

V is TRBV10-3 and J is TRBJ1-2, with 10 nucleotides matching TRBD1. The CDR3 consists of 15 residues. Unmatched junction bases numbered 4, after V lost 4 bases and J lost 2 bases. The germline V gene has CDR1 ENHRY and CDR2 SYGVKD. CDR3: CAISGDRGLNYGYTF. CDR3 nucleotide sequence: TGTGCCATCAGTGGGGACAGGGGCCTAAACTATGGCTACACCTTC.

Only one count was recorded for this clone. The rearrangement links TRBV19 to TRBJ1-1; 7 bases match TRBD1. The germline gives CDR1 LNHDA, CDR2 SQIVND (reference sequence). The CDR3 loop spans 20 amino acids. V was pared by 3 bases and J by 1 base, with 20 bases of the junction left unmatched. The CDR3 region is CASSIRSAGGSGWRNTEAFF. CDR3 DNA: TGTGCCAGTAGTATTCGTTCGGCAGGGGGTTCTGGATGGCGGAACACTGAAGCTTTCTTT.

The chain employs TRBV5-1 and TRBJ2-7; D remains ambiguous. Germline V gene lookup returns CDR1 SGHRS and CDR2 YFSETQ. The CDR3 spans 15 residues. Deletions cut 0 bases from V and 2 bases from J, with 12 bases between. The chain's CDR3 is CASSLAGGRTYEQYF. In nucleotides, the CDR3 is TGCGCCAGCAGCTTGGCCGGCGGAAGAACCTACGAGCAGTACTTC.

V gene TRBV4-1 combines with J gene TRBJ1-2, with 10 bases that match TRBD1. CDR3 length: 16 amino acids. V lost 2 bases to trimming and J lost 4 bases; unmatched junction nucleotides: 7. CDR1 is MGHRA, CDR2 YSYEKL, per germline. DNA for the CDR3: TGCGCCAGCAGCCAACAAGGACAGGGGGTGGGCTATGGCTACACCTTC. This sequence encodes CASSQQGQGVGYGYTF.

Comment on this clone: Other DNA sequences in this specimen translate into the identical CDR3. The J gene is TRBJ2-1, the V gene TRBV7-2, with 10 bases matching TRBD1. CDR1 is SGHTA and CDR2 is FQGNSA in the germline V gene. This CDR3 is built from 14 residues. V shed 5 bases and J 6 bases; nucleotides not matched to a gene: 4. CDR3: CASSLRTGGNEQFF. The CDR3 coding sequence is TGTGCCAGCAGCCTAAGGACAGGGGGCAATGAGCAGTTCTTC.